This TCR beta chain was captured by sequencing in a study of Ad26.COV2.S vaccination and SARS-CoV-2 variants. Study-wide context: Recipients of Ad26.COV2.S got it intramuscularly, once or twice 56 days apart.

Noted treatment: some 20 received Ad26.COV2.S at low or high dose, single or two shots; about 5 received placebo; per-sample allocation not given. Sampling was performed 63 days after the first vaccine or placebo injection. This Boston cohort included adults aged 18-55 years. The protocol was immunoSEQ multiplex PCR, while the TCRdb copy is restricted to in-frame clones and leaves out a portion. In the table there are a few hundred thousand clones, over 75% of which are singletons. This receptor was taken from a person aged 18-60 years who received the Ad26.COV2.S COVID-19 vaccine or a placebo. Sample: peripheral blood, taken in a trial of Ad26.COV2.S vaccine versus placebo.

DNA for the CDR3: TGTGCCAGTAGTATAACGGGGTCCCCCTACGAGCAGTACTTC. Amino acid sequence: CASSITGSPYEQYF. The rearrangement joins TRBV19 to TRBJ2-7; a possible D gene is TRBD2 (5 bases). Trimming stripped 2 bases from V and 2 bases from J, with 10 bases between. The CDR3 extends over 14 amino acids. CDR1 is LNHDA, CDR2 SQIVND, per germline (reference sequence).